This T cell receptor (beta chain) emerged from a study of identifying expanded T cells in peripheral blood. Note on this clone: The antigen is not known.

General observations from the study: About 1.2 clones differed between technical replicates, versus around 15 and 18 over time.

Measured with immunoSEQ multiplex PCR; TCRdb has only the in-frame clones, and not every one. This sample has approximately 100,000 clones, with around 88% found just once. Healthy donors had no documented immune events, such as infections, while sampled. Germline V gives CDR1 ENHRY, CDR2 SYGVKD. The V and J ends lost 0 bases and 6 bases respectively, with 23 bases between them. There are 18 residues in the CDR3. This chain connects TRBV10-3 to TRBJ1-1; D gene unclear. The sample was blood. The receptor was isolated from a person aged 18-69 years in good health. CDR3 sequence reads: CAISESTPMGQLGPEAFF. In DNA form, the CDR3 reads TGTGCCATCAGTGAGTCGACCCCCATGGGCCAGTTAGGGCCTGAAGCTTTCTTT.